These T cell receptor beta chains were read from a single sample in a study of blood T cells in healthy people across ages. One entry per CDR3 protein, called by TCRdb with MiXCR from the 5' RACE reads. The sample lists about 640,000 distinct CDR3 sequences; about 54% were seen once. Sequencing was done on a sample of blood. These TCRs come from a man aged 55 to 70 in good health. Both conserved end residues are part of each CDR3. The D gene is left open where the match is weak. A clone size is listed for some rows: how often the clone was seen (once, few, many), or a class if it is expanded.

D gene	V gene	clone size	J gene	CDR3 DNA	CDR3 protein
.	TRBV6-6	.	TRBJ2-2	TGTGCCAGCAGTTACCGAGACGGAGGGGGAACCACCGGGGAGCTGTTTTTT	CASSYRDGGGTTGELFF
.	TRBV29-1	.	TRBJ2-6	TGCAGCGTTGAACTAGGGACACGACTCTCTGGGGCCAACGTCCTGACTTTC	CSVELGTRLSGANVLTF
TRBD2	TRBV9	many	TRBJ2-5	TGTGCCAGCAGCAGGGCCGGGGGGTACCAAGAGACCCAGTACTTC	CASSRAGGYQETQYF
.	TRBV29-1	once	TRBJ1-2	TGCAGCGTTGATCGGGGGAACTATGGCTACACCTTC	CSVDRGNYGYTF
TRBD2	TRBV7-2	.	TRBJ2-3	TGTGCCAGCAACAAGGGACTAGCGGGGGAAACGCAGTATTTT	CASNKGLAGETQYF
.	TRBV20-1	few	TRBJ2-4	TGCAGTGCAGAAGGGGGGGGCTTAGCCAAAAACATTCAGTACTTC	CSAEGGGLAKNIQYF
TRBD2	TRBV6-5	.	TRBJ2-7	TGTGCCAGCAGCCTGGTGGCGGGGGGGAACTACAATGAGCAGTACTTC	CASSLVAGGNYNEQYF
.	TRBV5-5	.	TRBJ1-4	TGTGCCAGCACCGCCCTGGGTAATGAAAAACTGTTTTTT	CASTALGNEKLFF
.	TRBV29-1	.	TRBJ1-1	TGCAGCGTTGTGTCGAGGGTGAACACTGAAGCTTTCTTT	CSVVSRVNTEAFF
TRBD1	TRBV4-2	.	TRBJ2-3	TGTGCCAGCAGCCAAGAAAGACGGGGACAGGGAGATACGCAGTATTTT	CASSQERRGQGDTQYF
TRBD2	TRBV5-5	.	TRBJ2-1	TGTGCCAGCAGCCAAGGGACTAGCTACAATGAGCAGTTCTTC	CASSQGTSYNEQFF
.	TRBV28	.	TRBJ2-5	TGTGCCAGCAGTTCCACCAATCGTGAGACCCAGTACTTC	CASSSTNRETQYF
TRBD2	TRBV5-1	few	TRBJ2-5	TGCGCCAGCAGCTTTTCTAGCGGTCCCTCTCCTAAGACCCAGTACTTC	CASSFSSGPSPKTQYF
TRBD2	TRBV7-2	.	TRBJ2-5	TGTGCCAGCAGCTTGGGGCGGGGGGGAGAAGAGACCCAGTACTTC	CASSLGRGGEETQYF
TRBD2	TRBV2	many	TRBJ2-1	TGTGCCAGCAGTGGACCGGGACTAGCGGGGTACAATGAGCAGTTCTTC	CASSGPGLAGYNEQFF
TRBD2	TRBV14	.	TRBJ2-5	TGTGCCAGCAGCCAAGGGACTAGCGGGGGAGAGACCCAGTACTTC	CASSQGTSGGETQYF